The 8 T cell receptor beta chains reported below all come from one sample, sequenced in a study of T-cell reconstitution after alpha-beta-depleted transplantation in children. TCRbeta library preparation incorporated unique molecular identifiers. TCRdb independently ran MiXCR on the PCR reads; one entry per CDR3 protein. The sample shows roughly 350,000 distinct CDR3 sequences, 10% of them seen only once. The sequenced sample was PBMCs from the stem cell graft donor, obtained from the stem cell graft. The receptors come from a human donor who donated a stem cell graft to a child with acute lymphoblastic leukemia.

This clonotype was found many times. The genes are TRBV5-4 and TRBJ1-5, with D unclear. The V gene lost 0 bases and the J gene lost 1 base, with 8 bases spanning the gap. CDR1 is SGHNT, CDR2 YYREEE, per germline (reference sequence). This CDR3 spans 15 amino acids. CDR3 sequence reads: CASSLGGMSNQPQHF. CDR3 nucleotides: TGTGCCAGCAGCTTGGGGGGAATGAGCAATCAGCCCCAGCATTTT.

The chain recombines TRBV28 with TRBJ2-7, with no clear D. Germline CDR1 MDHEN, CDR2 SYDVKM. Trimming pared 5 bases from V and 0 bases from J, leaving 11 bases between. This CDR3 is 14 amino acids long. The CDR3 reads CASSPFSASYEQYF. The DNA for the CDR3 is TGTGCCAGCAGTCCTTTCAGCGCCTCCTACGAGCAGTACTTC.

This sequence joins TRBV28 and TRBJ2-7; D ambiguous. The length of the CDR3 is 14 residues. V shed 2 bases and J shed 4 bases, with 12 bases lying between them. Per germline, CDR1 MDHEN and CDR2 SYDVKM. Here the CDR3 reads CASSLEGLVYEQYF. For the CDR3, the DNA is TGTGCCAGCAGTTTAGAAGGCTTGGTATACGAGCAGTACTTC.

The J gene is TRBJ1-6, the V gene TRBV12-3 or TRBV12-4, with 7 bases aligning to TRBD1. V shed 8 bases and J 9 bases; nucleotides not matched to a gene: 7. The CDR3 is 13 amino acids. For the CDR3, the DNA is TGTGCCAGCGGGGGACAGTGGGGTTCACCCCTCCACTTT. This gives the protein CASGGQWGSPLHF.

Ten or more counts support this clonotype. The V and J genes are TRBV6-2 or TRBV6-3 and TRBJ2-4, with TRBD2 matching over 12 bases. This CDR3 is 15 amino acids long. The junction had 6 bases not matched to a gene; V was cut back by 8 bases and J by 4 bases. Germline values: CDR1 MNHEY, CDR2 SVGEGT. The CDR3 loop is CASGFGTSGKNIQYF. DNA of the CDR3: TGTGCCAGCGGTTTTGGGACTAGCGGGAAAAACATTCAGTACTTC.

This sequence joins TRBV5-6 and TRBJ2-3; TRBD2 matches 9 bases. Germline CDR1 reads SGHDT; CDR2 reads YYEEEE. Trimming at V came to 4 bases and at J to 3 bases, leaving 9 bases not matched to a gene. The CDR3 spans 16 residues. CDR3 in amino acids: CASSRVGLALTDTQYF. In DNA form, the CDR3 reads TGTGCCAGCAGCCGAGTGGGACTAGCTTTGACAGATACGCAGTATTTT.

This clonotype has at least ten counts. The chain's CDR3 is CASSPDSSGNTIYF. The CDR3 DNA sequence: TGTGCCAGCAGTCCGGACAGCTCTGGAAACACCATATATTTT. The rearrangement joins TRBV18 to TRBJ1-3, with a tentative D call TRBD1 (6 bases). Per germline, CDR1 KGHSH and CDR2 LQKENI. The CDR3 has 14 amino acids. Trimming took off 8 bases at V and 0 bases at J, with 11 bases between the two ends. Supplemented by reference TRBV18 and TRBJ1-3, the full variable domain reads NAGVMQNPRHLVRRRGQEARLRCSPMKGHSHVYWYRQLPEEGLKFMVYLQKENIIDESGMPKERFSAEFPKEGPSILRIQQVVRGDSAAYFCASSPDSSGNTIYFGEGSWLTVV.

The chain recombines TRBV6-5 with TRBJ2-1, with 7 nucleotides matching TRBD1. V gave up 2 bases and J gave up 2 bases; unmatched junction bases: 12. Germline lookup yields CDR1 MNHEY and CDR2 SVGAGI. The CDR3 is 18 amino acids. The chain's CDR3 is CASSYPLQGSSPYNEQFF. The CDR3 DNA follows: TGTGCCAGCAGTTACCCTTTACAGGGGAGTTCACCCTACAATGAGCAGTTCTTC.